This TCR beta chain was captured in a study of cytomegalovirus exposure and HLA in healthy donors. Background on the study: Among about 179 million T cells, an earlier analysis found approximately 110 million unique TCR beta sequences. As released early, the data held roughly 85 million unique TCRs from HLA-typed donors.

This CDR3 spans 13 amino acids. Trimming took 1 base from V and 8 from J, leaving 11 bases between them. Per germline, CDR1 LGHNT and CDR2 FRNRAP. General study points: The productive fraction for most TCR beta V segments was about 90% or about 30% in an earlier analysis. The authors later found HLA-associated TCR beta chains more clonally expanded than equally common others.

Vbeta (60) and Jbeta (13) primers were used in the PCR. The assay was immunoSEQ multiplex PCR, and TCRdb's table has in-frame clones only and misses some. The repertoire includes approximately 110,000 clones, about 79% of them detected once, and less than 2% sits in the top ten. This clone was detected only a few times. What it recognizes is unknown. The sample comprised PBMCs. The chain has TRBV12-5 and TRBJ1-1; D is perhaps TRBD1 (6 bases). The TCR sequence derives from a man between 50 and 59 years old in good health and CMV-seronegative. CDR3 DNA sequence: TGTGCTAGTGGTTTGGGGAACAGGGAGGAAGCTTTCTTT. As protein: CASGLGNREEAFF.